This T cell receptor (beta chain) was recovered during a study of cytomegalovirus exposure and HLA in healthy donors. At the level of the study: Most genotyped donors, approximately 81% of some 400, had Caucasian-associated genetic ancestry. Regarding the study as a whole: High sensitivity and specificity were reportedly achieved when the classifier diagnosed cytomegalovirus status.

The CDR3 extends over 14 amino acids. Trimming cost V 4 bases and J 0 bases, with 9 bases left between them. Germline V gives CDR1 SEHNR, CDR2 FQNEAQ (reference sequence). A word on this clone: Its antigen remains unknown.

This PCR relied on a set of 60 Vbeta primers and 13 Jbeta primers. Using immunoSEQ multiplex PCR, the repertoire was profiled, and TCRdb retains in-frame clones only, with some absent. The profile shows under 100,000 clones, around 75% of them singletons. The sample comprised PBMCs. The chain is built from TRBV7-9 and TRBJ1-2; no definite D call. The TCR was taken from a man aged 40-50 years in good health and CMV-seronegative. Here the CDR3 reads CASSYRGTNYGYTF. The CDR3 DNA follows: TGTGCCAGCAGCTACCGGGGAACTAACTATGGCTACACCTTC.